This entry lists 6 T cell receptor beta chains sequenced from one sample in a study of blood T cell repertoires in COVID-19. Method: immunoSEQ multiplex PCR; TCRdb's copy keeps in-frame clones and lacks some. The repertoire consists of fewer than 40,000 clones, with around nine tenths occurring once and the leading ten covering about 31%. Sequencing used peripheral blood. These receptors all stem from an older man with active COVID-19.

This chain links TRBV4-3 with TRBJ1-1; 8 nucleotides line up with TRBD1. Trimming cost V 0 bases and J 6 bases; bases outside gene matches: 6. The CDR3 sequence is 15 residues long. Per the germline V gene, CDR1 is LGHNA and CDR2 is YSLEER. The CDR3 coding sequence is TGCGCCAGCAGCCAAGATCAGGGGGCTAGGGCTGAAGCTTTCTTT. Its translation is CASSQDQGARAEAFF.

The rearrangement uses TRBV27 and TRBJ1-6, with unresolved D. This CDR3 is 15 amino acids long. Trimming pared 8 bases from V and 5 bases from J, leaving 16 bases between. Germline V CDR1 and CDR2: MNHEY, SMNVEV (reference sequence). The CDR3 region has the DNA TGTGCCAGCTGCCGCGGGTCCCTCGATAATTCACCCCTCCACTTT. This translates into CASCRGSLDNSPLHF.

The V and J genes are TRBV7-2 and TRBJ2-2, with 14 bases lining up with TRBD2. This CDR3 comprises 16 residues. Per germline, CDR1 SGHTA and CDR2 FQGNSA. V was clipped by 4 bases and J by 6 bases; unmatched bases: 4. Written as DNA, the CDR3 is TGTGCCAGCAGCTCCAGGACTAGCGGGGGGTCCGGGGAGCTGTTTTTT. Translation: CASSSRTSGGSGELFF.

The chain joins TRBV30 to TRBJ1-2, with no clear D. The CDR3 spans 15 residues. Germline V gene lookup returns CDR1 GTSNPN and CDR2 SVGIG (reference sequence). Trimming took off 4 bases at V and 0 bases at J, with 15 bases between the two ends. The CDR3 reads CAWTREKLANYGYTF. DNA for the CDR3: TGTGCCTGGACCCGGGAGAAATTAGCTAACTATGGCTACACCTTC.

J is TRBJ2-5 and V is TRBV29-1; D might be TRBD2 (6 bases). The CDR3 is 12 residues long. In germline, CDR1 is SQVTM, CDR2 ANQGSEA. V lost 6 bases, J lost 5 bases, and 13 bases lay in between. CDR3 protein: CSVQRGSETQYF. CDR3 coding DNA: TGCAGCGTGCAACGGGGGAGCGAGACCCAGTACTTC.

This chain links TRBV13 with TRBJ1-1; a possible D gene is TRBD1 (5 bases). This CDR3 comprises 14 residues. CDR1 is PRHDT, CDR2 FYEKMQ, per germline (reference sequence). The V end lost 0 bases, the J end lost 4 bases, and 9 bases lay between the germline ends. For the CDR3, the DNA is TGTGCCAGCAGCTTAGGGCGGGGGATCACTGAAGCTTTCTTT. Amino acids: CASSLGRGITEAFF.